These T cell receptor beta chains were read from a single sample in a study of blood T cells in healthy people across ages. TCRdb re-called the 5' RACE reads with MiXCR, one entry per CDR3 protein. The sample lists about 640,000 distinct CDR3 sequences, about 53% occurring once. The source material was blood. Receptor source: a man in his fifties or sixties in good health. CDR3s leave out the opening cysteine and the closing phenylalanine or tryptophan. The order of the fields is clone size, J gene, D gene, CDR3 length, V gene, CDR3 protein. D genes are given only for firm matches. The size field is filled for only some rows; it gives once, few, many or a size class.

NA | TRBJ2-5 | TRBD2 | 13 | TRBV6-6 | ASSTPGLDGNEQY
NA | NA | NA | 11 | TRBV6-1 | ASSAEAWGTQY
few | TRBJ2-3 | NA | 12 | TRBV4-2 | ASSQEAQQNTQY
few | TRBJ2-5 | NA | 11 | TRBV5-1 | ASSGRLQETQY
NA | TRBJ2-1 | NA | 12 | TRBV25-1 | ASSDFKGVDEQF
few | TRBJ2-5 | NA | 11 | TRBV29-1 | SAEGNIKETQY
NA | TRBJ1-6 | NA | 15 | TRBV20-1 | SASLAGRNSEDSPLH
NA | TRBJ2-2 | TRBD2 | 13 | TRBV11-2 | ASSPGLASTGELF
NA | TRBJ1-1 | TRBD1 | 13 | TRBV12-3/TRBV12-4 | ASSSQTGGYTEAF
NA | TRBJ1-2 | NA | 14 | TRBV2 | ASSARAGRTIHGYT
NA | TRBJ2-1 | NA | 13 | TRBV3-1 | ASSQLGIGNNEQF
NA | TRBJ2-5 | NA | 15 | TRBV6-5 | ASSYVGGTTNQETQY
NA | TRBJ1-4 | NA | 16 | TRBV7-8 | ASSLLPRALATNEKLF